Described below is a single T cell receptor beta chain sequence and its context. Its antigen is unknown. The junction had 9 bases not matched to a gene; V was cut back by 3 bases and J by 6 bases. CDR3 size: 15 residues. Germline CDR1 MGHRA, CDR2 YSYEKL. The entry originates in a study of shared clonotypes between healthy human individuals. Overall study results and limits: The small donor group covered limited genetic and exposure diversity.

Replicate PCRs for unsorted PBMC used 300 ng DNA (approximately 31,000 T cell genomes). Here immunoSEQ multiplex PCR was the method, and the copy in TCRdb shows in-frame clones only, minus some. The sample records around 440,000 clones, over 60% being singletons. Donors were healthy HIV-negative adults without recently reported acute infections or vaccinations. The sequencing input was PBMCs. The chain recombines TRBV4-1 with TRBJ2-3, with 7 bases aligning to TRBD1. This clonotype was obtained from a middle-aged woman in good health. Some clones in this sample may be carry-over from other donors' samples. The CDR3 DNA follows: TGCGCCAGCAGCCACCCCGGGACAGAAGGGGATACGCAGTATTTT. It translates to CASSHPGTEGDTQYF.